This T cell receptor beta chain was captured by sequencing in a study of vaccination and CD4 T cells after COVID-19. Study-wide background: In the convalescent cohort, there were six males and four females, two of them Hispanic. Post-COVID draws followed diagnosis by a median around 97 days (range 35 to 161).

Treatment denoted: roughly 11-day PBMC culture with coronavirus spike peptide pools or control peptides (ViraFEST assay). Peptide pool stimulation in ViraFEST expanded antigen-specific T cells, whose TCRs were then sequenced. The Oncomine TCR Beta short-read assay was what sequenced the DNA obtained from cultured CD4+ T cells. TCRdb re-derived calls from the PCR reads in MiXCR, one entry per CDR3 protein. The repertoire holds approximately 9,800 distinct CDR3 sequences, with approximately 64% as singletons. With 1 base removed from V and 1 base from J, the gap between germline ends came to 14 bases. Germline CDR1 is DFQATT and CDR2 is SNEGSKA (reference sequence). CDR3 size: 15 residues. Details on this clonotype: Its antigen is unknown.

The sequencing sample was made of CD4+ T cells from blood, cultured in vitro. The clonotype comes from a human donor who had recovered from COVID-19. The chain uses TRBV20-1 and TRBJ2-7; D may be TRBD1 (6 bases). This chain's CDR3 is CSARGQTGNSYEQYF. The CDR3, as DNA: TGCAGTGCTAGAGGCCAGACAGGAAATTCCTACGAGCAGTACTTC.